What follows are 20 T cell receptor beta chains derived from one specimen sequenced in a study of T cell responses to AZD1222 COVID-19 vaccine. Sequenced by immunoSEQ multiplex PCR; TCRdb stores in-frame clones only, minus some. This repertoire shows tens of thousands of clones, around nine tenths found once; its top ten account for about 1.6%. The specimen comprised peripheral blood, sampled on day 0 of AZD1222 vaccination. The receptor source for this set is an adult in good health.

This rearrangement joins TRBV3-1 (or the pseudogene TRBV3-2) to TRBJ2-4; D possibly corresponds to TRBD2 (6 bases). The CDR3 has 16 residues. Germline CDR1 and CDR2: LGHDT and YNNKEL (reference sequence). Trimming took off 3 bases at V and 7 bases at J, with 19 bases between the two ends. CDR3 in amino acids: CASSQASGGTGNIQYF. The CDR3 region has the DNA TGTGCCAGCAGCCAGGCTAGTGGGGGGACGGGGAACATTCAGTACTTC.

The gene calls are TRBV27 and TRBJ2-5, with D unresolved. Per the germline V gene, CDR1 is MNHEY and CDR2 is SMNVEV (reference sequence). V was clipped by 1 base and J by 5 bases, with 11 bases between them. The CDR3 is made up of 14 amino acids. The CDR3 region has the DNA TGTGCCAGCAGTTTATGGCCTAGGACGGAGACCCAGTACTTC. Protein: CASSLWPRTETQYF.

The V and J genes are TRBV7-2 and TRBJ2-7, with D perhaps given as TRBD1 or TRBD2 (5 bases each). Germline values: CDR1 SGHTA, CDR2 FQGNSA. V was pared by 5 bases and J by 4 bases, with 24 bases between. There are 17 residues in the CDR3. The CDR3 sequence: CASSPQDGAGAGYEQYF. Here the CDR3 DNA reads TGTGCCAGCAGCCCACAAGACGGGGCCGGGGCTGGGTACGAGCAGTACTTC.

The chain's CDR3 is CASSQGSGTGRVWTEAFF. The CDR3 region has the DNA TGTGCCAGCAGCCAAGGCTCCGGGACAGGACGTGTTTGGACTGAAGCTTTCTTT. V and J are TRBV14 and TRBJ1-1; 8 nucleotides align to TRBD1. J gave up 5 bases and V 1 base, and 15 bases lay outside the gene matches. This CDR3 region has 18 residues. Germline V CDR1 and CDR2: SGHDN, FVKESK.

This chain links TRBV19 with TRBJ1-1, with 10 bases matching TRBD1. V lost 2 bases to trimming and J lost 1 base; unmatched junction nucleotides: 4. Germline V CDR1 and CDR2: LNHDA, SQIVND (reference sequence). The length of the CDR3 is 16 residues. The CDR3 DNA reads as TGTGCCAGTAGTATACACGGGACAGGGGAGAACACTGAAGCTTTCTTT. Its translation is CASSIHGTGENTEAFF. The whole variable domain, filled in from reference TRBV19 and TRBJ1-1, reads DGGITQSPKYLFRKEGQNVTLSCEQNLNHDAMYWYRQDPGQGLRLIYYSQIVNDFQKGDIAEGYSVSREKKESFPLTVTSAQKNPTAFYLCASSIHGTGENTEAFFGQGTRLTVV.

Only one count was recorded for this clone. This chain joins TRBV25-1 and TRBJ2-7; D gene unclear. The CDR3 covers 11 residues. Trimming left V 2 bases short and J 6 bases short, with 5 bases between. CDR1 is MGHDK and CDR2 is SYGVNS in the germline V gene. The chain's CDR3 is CASSEGSEQYF. The CDR3 region has the DNA TGTGCCAGCAGTGAAGGTAGCGAGCAGTACTTC.

This clone has just a few counts. The CDR3 region is CASSVVTSGSYEQYF. CDR3 DNA: TGTGCCAGCAGCGTAGTGACTAGCGGATCCTACGAGCAGTACTTC. This chain joins TRBV9 and TRBJ2-7; TRBD2 agrees at 9 bases. CDR1 and CDR2 from the germline V gene are SGDLS and YYNGEE. The ends lost 0 bases at V and 1 base at J; junction bases unmatched: 2. This CDR3 is built from 15 residues.

This clone came up a few times. The gene calls are TRBV30 and TRBJ1-2; D not resolved. Germline V gene sequence: CDR1 GTSNPN, CDR2 SVGIG (reference sequence). V shed 0 bases and J shed 3 bases, with 5 bases lying between them. CDR3 length equals 12 residues. The CDR3 spells CAWSVLYYGYTF. DNA for the CDR3: TGTGCCTGGAGTGTACTGTACTATGGCTACACCTTC.

CDR3 bases: TGTGCCAGCAGTAAGTGGATTGGGGGAAGAGGTACCAATGAGCAGTTCTTC. Protein product: CASSKWIGGRGTNEQFF. The chain carries TRBV27 and TRBJ2-1; D might be TRBD1 or TRBD2, each matching 5 bases. The CDR3 sequence is 17 residues long. V was pared by 5 bases and J by 6 bases, with 23 bases between. CDR1 is MNHEY, CDR2 SMNVEV, per germline (reference sequence).

The genes are TRBV3-1 (or the pseudogene TRBV3-2) and TRBJ2-3; 10 nucleotides line up with TRBD2. From germline, CDR1 is LGHDT and CDR2 YNNKEL (reference sequence). The junction had 2 bases not matched to a gene; V was cut back by 4 bases and J by 1 base. The CDR3 spans 15 residues. CDR3 in amino acids: CASSLGTSGTDTQYF. The CDR3 nucleotides are TGTGCCAGCAGCCTCGGGACTAGCGGCACAGATACGCAGTATTTT.

This sequence joins TRBV10-2 and TRBJ2-1; D is unresolved. The germline CDR1 and CDR2 sequences are WSHSY and SAAADI. The V end lost 8 bases, the J end lost 1 base, and 12 bases lay between the germline ends. The CDR3 covers 14 residues. The CDR3 bases are TGCGCCAGCTCTAAGGACCAATCCTACAATGAGCAGTTCTTC. It yields the protein CASSKDQSYNEQFF.

J is TRBJ1-2 and V is TRBV28; D call uncertain. V dropped 7 bases and J dropped 2 bases, with 8 bases sitting between them. This CDR3 region has 12 residues. Germline V gene sequence: CDR1 MDHEN, CDR2 SYDVKM. CDR3 coding DNA: TGTGCCAGCATTTCAGCCAACTATGGCTACACCTTC. Its translation: CASISANYGYTF.

The chain employs TRBV3-1 (or the pseudogene TRBV3-2) and TRBJ1-6, with a possible D match to TRBD1 (5 bases). The germline gives CDR1 LGHDT, CDR2 YNNKEL (reference sequence). Trimming left V 6 bases short and J 8 bases short, with 14 bases between. The CDR3 consists of 14 residues. The CDR3 DNA is TGTGCCAGCAGTTCCGGGGGTTCGCATTCACCCCTCCACTTT. This encodes CASSSGGSHSPLHF.

The chain couples TRBV4-3 to TRBJ2-2; 7 positions match TRBD1. The junction had 10 bases not matched to a gene; V was cut back by 4 bases and J by 2 bases. This CDR3 is 17 amino acids long. The germline CDR1 and CDR2 sequences are LGHNA and YSLEER. CDR3 in DNA: TGCGCCAGCAGCCCTATGGGCACAGGGGCCAACACCGGGGAGCTGTTTTTT. It encodes CASSPMGTGANTGELFF.

This chain joins TRBV14 and TRBJ2-7; weak D call: TRBD2 (6 bases). This CDR3 contains 14 residues. V gave up 4 bases and J gave up 3 bases, with 13 bases separating them. Germline V lookup: CDR1 SGHDN, CDR2 FVKESK. CDR3 coding DNA: TGTGCCAGCAGCCGCGCCCTCGGGGGCTACGAGCAGTACTTC. It specifies CASSRALGGYEQYF.

The rearrangement links TRBV4-2 to TRBJ1-2; D remains ambiguous. Germline loops: CDR1 LGHNA, CDR2 YNFKEQ. The CDR3 totals 16 residues. V was shortened by 2 bases and J by 0 bases, with 13 bases between the two germline ends. CDR3 protein: CASSQIPVPPNYGYTF. CDR3 nucleotides: TGTGCCAGCAGCCAAATCCCAGTACCCCCTAACTATGGCTACACCTTC.

In this sample, this clone turned up once. The chain is built from TRBV4-2 and TRBJ2-3, with D unclear. Trimming cost V 1 base and J 0 bases, with 23 bases left between them. This CDR3 has 20 residues. CDR1 is LGHNA and CDR2 is YNFKEQ in the germline V gene. DNA for the CDR3: TGTGCCAGCAGCCAAGCGGTGGCACAATGGTGGGTGGGCAGCACAGATACGCAGTATTTT. Its protein product is CASSQAVAQWWVGSTDTQYF.

This clone was detected only once. The CDR3 spells CASSLDHRGRWVEAFF. The CDR3, as DNA: TGTGCCAGCAGCCTCGATCACAGGGGGCGATGGGTTGAAGCTTTCTTT. The gene calls are TRBV3-1 (or the pseudogene TRBV3-2) and TRBJ1-1, with 9 bases lining up with TRBD1. V lost 4 bases to trimming and J lost 7 bases; unmatched junction nucleotides: 13. Germline CDR1 and CDR2: LGHDT and YNNKEL (reference sequence). The CDR3 loop spans 16 amino acids.

The CDR3 protein is CSVARVGAEAFF. CDR3 in DNA: TGCAGCGTTGCCCGAGTTGGAGCTGAAGCTTTCTTT. The chain couples TRBV29-1 to TRBJ1-1; no firm D call. Germline CDR1 SQVTM, CDR2 ANQGSEA. Trimming removed 4 bases from V and 6 bases from J, with 12 bases in between. The CDR3 contains 12 residues.

This chain uses TRBV19 with TRBJ2-7; 10 bases fit TRBD2. Trimming at V came to 5 bases and at J to 3 bases, leaving 10 bases not matched to a gene. The CDR3 contains 16 residues. Germline assignment: CDR1 LNHDA and CDR2 SQIVND (reference sequence). This chain's CDR3 is CASSYSGTSVGYEQYF. The CDR3 region has the DNA TGTGCCAGTAGTTATTCCGGGACTAGCGTCGGCTACGAGCAGTACTTC.